This T cell receptor (beta chain) emerged from a study of OX40 agonist ivuxolimab in advanced cancers. Repertoires were generated with immunoSEQ multiplex PCR, while TCRdb's copy carries only in-frame clones and drops some. The sample has roughly 86,000 clones, 75% to 90% seen once. The CDR3 totals 19 residues. The V end was cut by 3 bases, the J end by 2 bases, with 23 bases between. Germline CDR1 is MNHNS and CDR2 is SASEGT. The clonotype originates from an adult with an advanced solid tumor such as melanoma, head and neck, liver or kidney cancer. The input for sequencing was CD4+ or CD8+ T cells sorted from blood, taken in a trial of the OX40 agonist ivuxolimab. V and J are TRBV6-1 and TRBJ1-5, with D maybe TRBD1 (5 bases). CDR3 coding DNA: TGTGCCAGCAGTGAGGGTATTGCAGGGCTTTATCGCGGCAATCAGCCCCAGCATTTT. Its translation is CASSEGIAGLYRGNQPQHF.